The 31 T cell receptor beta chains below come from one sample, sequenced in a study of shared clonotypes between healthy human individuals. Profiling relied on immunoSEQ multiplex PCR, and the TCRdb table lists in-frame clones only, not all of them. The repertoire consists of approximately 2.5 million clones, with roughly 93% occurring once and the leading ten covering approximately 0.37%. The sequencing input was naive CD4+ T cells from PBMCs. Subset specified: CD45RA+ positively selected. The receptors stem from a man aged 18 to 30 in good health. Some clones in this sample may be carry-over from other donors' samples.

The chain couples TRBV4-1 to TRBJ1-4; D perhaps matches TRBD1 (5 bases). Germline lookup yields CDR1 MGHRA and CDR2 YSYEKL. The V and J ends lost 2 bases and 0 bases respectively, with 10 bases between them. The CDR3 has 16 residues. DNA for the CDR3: TGCGCCAGCAGCCAAACGGGGACGGCAACTAATGAAAAACTGTTTTTT. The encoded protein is CASSQTGTATNEKLFF.

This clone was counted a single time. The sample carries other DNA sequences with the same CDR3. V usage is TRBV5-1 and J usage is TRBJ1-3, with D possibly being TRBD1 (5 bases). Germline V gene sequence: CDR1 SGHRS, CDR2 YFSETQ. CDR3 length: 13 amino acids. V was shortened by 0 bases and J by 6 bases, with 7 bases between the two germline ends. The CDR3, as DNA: TGCGCCAGCAGCTTGGAAGGGGAAAACACCATATATTTT. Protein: CASSLEGENTIYF.

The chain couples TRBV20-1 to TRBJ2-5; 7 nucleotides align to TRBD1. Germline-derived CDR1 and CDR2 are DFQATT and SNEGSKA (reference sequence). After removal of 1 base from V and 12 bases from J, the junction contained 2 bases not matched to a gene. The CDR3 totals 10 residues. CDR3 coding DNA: TGCAGTGCTAGAGGGGACAGAGAGTACTTC. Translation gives CSARGDREYF.

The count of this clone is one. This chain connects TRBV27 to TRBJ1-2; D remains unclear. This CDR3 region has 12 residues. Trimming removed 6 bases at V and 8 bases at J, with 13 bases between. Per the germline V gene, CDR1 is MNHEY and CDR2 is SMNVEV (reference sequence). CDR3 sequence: CASRTSRGGYTF. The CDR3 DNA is TGTGCCAGCAGGACCTCCCGGGGAGGCTACACCTTC.

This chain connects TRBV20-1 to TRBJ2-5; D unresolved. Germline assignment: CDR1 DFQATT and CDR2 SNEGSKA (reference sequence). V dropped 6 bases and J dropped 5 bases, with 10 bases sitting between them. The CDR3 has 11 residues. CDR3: CSAPNLETQYF. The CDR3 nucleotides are TGCAGTGCACCCAATCTGGAGACCCAGTACTTC.

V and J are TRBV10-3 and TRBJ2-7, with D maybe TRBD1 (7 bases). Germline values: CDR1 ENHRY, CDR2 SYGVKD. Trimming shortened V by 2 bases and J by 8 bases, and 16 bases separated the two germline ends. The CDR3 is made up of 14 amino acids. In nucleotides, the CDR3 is TGTGCCATCAGTGAGCCGACAGGGAGCGGGCAGCAGTACTTC. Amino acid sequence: CAISEPTGSGQQYF.

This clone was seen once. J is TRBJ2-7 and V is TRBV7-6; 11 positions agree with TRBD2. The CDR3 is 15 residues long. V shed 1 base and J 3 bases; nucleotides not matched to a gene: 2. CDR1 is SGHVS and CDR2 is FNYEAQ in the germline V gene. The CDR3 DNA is TGTGCCAGCAGCTTAGGAGGGACTAGCGGCTACGAGCAGTACTTC. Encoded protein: CASSLGGTSGYEQYF.

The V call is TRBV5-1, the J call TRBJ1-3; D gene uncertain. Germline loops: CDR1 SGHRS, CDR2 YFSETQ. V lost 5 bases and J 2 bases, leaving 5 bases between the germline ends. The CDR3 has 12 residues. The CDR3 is CASREPGNTIYF. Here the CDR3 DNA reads TGCGCCAGCAGGGAGCCTGGAAACACCATATATTTT.

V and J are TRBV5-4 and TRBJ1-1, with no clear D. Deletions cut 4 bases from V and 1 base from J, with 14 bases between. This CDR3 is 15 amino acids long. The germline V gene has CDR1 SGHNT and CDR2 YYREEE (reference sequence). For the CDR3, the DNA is TGTGCCAGCAGCCCGGGCCGTTCAGCGAACACTGAAGCTTTCTTT. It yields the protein CASSPGRSANTEAFF.

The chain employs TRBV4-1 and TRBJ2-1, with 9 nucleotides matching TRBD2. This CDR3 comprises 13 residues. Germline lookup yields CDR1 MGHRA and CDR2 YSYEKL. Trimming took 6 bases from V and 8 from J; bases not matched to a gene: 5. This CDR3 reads CASRLAGAHEQFF. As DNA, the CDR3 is TGCGCCAGCAGATTAGCGGGAGCCCATGAGCAGTTCTTC.

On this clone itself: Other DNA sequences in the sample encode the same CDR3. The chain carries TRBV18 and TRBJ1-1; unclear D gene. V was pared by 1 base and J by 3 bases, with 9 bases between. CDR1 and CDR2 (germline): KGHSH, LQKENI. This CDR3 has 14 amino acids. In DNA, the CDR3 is TGTGCCAGCTCACCACTGGCCCGAGACACTGAAGCTTTCTTT. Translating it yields CASSPLARDTEAFF.

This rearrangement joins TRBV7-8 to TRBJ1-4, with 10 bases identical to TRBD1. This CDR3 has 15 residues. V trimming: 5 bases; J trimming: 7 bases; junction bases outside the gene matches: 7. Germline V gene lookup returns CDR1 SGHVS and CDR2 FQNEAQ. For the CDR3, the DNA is TGTGCCAGCAGCGCAGACAGGGGGCGAATTGAAAAACTGTTTTTT. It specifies CASSADRGRIEKLFF.

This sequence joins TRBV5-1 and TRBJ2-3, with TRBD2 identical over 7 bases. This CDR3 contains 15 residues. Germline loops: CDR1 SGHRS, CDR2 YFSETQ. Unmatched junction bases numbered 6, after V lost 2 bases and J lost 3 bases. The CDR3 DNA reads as TGCGCCAGCAGCTTAACGCTAGCGGAGACAGATACGCAGTATTTT. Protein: CASSLTLAETDTQYF.

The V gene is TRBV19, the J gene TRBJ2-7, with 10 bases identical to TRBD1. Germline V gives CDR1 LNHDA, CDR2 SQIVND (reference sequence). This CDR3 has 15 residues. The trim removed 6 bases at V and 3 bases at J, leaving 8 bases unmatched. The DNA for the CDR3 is TGTGCCAGTAGCGACCCCCGGGACAGGGGCTACGAGCAGTACTTC. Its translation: CASSDPRDRGYEQYF.

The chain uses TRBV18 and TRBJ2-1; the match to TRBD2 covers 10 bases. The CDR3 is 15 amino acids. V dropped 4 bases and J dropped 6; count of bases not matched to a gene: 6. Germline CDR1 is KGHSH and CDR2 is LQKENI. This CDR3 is CASSRGLADLNEQFF. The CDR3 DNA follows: TGTGCCAGCTCACGAGGACTAGCGGACCTCAATGAGCAGTTCTTC.

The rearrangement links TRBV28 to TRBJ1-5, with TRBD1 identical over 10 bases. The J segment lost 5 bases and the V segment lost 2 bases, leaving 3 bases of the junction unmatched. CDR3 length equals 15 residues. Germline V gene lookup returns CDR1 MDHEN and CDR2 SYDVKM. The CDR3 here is CASSLRQGAHQPQHF. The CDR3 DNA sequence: TGTGCCAGCAGTTTAAGACAGGGGGCTCATCAGCCCCAGCATTTT.

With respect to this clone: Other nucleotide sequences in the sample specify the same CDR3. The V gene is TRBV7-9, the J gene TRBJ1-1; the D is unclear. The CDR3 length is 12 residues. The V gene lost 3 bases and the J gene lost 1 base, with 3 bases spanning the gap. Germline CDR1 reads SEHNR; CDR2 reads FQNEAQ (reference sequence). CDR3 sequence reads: CASSFRNTEAFF. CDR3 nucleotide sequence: TGTGCCAGCAGCTTTCGGAACACTGAAGCTTTCTTT. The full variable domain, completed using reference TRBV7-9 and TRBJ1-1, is DTGVSQNPRHKITKRGQNVTFRCDPISEHNRLYWYRQTLGQGPEFLTYFQNEAQLEKSRLLSDRFSAERPKGSFSTLEIQRTEQGDSAMYLCASSFRNTEAFFGQGTRLTVV.

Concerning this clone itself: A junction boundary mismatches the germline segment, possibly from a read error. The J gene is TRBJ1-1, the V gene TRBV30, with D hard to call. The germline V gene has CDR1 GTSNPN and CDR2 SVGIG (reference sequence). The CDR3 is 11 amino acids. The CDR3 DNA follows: TGCACCCCCGTCGGGAACACTGAAGCTTTCTTT. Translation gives CTPVGNTEAFF. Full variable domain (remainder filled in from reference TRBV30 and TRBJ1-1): SQTIHQWPATLVQPVGSPLSLECTVEGTSNPNLYWYRQAAGRGLQLLFYSVGIGQISSEVPQNLSASRPQDRQFILSSKKLLLSDSGFYLCTPVGNTEAFFGQGTRLTVV.

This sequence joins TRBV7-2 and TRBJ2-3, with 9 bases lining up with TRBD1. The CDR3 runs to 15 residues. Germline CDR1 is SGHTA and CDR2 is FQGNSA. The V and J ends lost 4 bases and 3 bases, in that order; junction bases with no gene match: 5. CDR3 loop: CASSSRTGATDTQYF. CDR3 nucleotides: TGTGCCAGCAGCTCCCGGACAGGGGCAACAGATACGCAGTATTTT.

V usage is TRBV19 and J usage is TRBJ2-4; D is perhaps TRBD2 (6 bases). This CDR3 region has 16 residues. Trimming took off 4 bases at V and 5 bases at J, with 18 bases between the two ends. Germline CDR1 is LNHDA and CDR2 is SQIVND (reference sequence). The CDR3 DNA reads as TGTGCCAGTAGTAAGGTCCGGGAGCCGGGGGAAAACATTCAGTACTTC. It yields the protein CASSKVREPGENIQYF.

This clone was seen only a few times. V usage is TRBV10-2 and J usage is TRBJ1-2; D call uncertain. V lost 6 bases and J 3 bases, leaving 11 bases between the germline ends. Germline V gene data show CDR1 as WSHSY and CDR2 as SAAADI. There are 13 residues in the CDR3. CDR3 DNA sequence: TGCGCCAGCAGCGAGGGCTGGGACTATGGCTACACCTTC. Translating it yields CASSEGWDYGYTF.

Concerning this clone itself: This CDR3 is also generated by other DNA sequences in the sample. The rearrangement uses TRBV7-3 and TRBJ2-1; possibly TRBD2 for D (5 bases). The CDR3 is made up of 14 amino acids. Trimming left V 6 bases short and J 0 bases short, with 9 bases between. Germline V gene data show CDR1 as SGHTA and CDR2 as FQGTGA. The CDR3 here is CASSSDSSYNEQFF. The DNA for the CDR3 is TGTGCCAGCAGTTCGGACTCCTCCTACAATGAGCAGTTCTTC.

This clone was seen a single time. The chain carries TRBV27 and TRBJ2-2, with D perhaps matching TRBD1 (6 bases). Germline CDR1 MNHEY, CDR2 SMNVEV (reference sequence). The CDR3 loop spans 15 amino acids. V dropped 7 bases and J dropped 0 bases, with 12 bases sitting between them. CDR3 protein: CASKLQGANTGELFF. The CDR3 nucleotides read TGTGCCAGCAAGTTACAGGGCGCGAACACCGGGGAGCTGTTTTTT.

CDR3 bases: TGTGCCAGCAAATGGGACAGGGCGAACACCGGGGAGCTGTTTTTT. Translation gives CASKWDRANTGELFF. The chain combines TRBV7-9 with TRBJ2-2; 9 nucleotides align to TRBD1. V was clipped by 7 bases and J by 0 bases; unmatched bases: 3. The CDR3 totals 15 residues. Germline V lookup: CDR1 SEHNR, CDR2 FQNEAQ (reference sequence).

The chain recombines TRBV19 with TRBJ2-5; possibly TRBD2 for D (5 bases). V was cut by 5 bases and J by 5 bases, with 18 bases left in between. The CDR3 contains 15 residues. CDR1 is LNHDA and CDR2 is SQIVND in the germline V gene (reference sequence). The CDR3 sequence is CASSDFTRSWETQYF. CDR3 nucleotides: TGTGCCAGTAGTGATTTTACTAGGAGTTGGGAGACCCAGTACTTC. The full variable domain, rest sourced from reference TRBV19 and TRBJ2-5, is DGGITQSPKYLFRKEGQNVTLSCEQNLNHDAMYWYRQDPGQGLRLIYYSQIVNDFQKGDIAEGYSVSREKKESFPLTVTSAQKNPTAFYLCASSDFTRSWETQYFGPGTRLLVL.

The CDR3 sequence is CASSLGTFYGYTF. CDR3 coding DNA: TGTGCCAGTAGCCTCGGCACTTTCTATGGCTACACCTTC. The V gene is TRBV19, the J gene TRBJ1-2; D remains unclear. The germline CDR1 and CDR2 sequences are LNHDA and SQIVND (reference sequence). V was cut by 6 bases and J by 4 bases, with 12 bases left in between. The CDR3 consists of 13 residues.

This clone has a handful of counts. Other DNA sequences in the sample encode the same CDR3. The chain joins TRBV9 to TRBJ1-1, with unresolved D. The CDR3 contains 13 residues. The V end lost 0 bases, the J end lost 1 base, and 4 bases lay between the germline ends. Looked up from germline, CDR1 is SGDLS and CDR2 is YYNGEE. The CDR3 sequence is CASSVGENTEAFF. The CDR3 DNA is TGTGCCAGCAGCGTAGGGGAGAACACTGAAGCTTTCTTT.

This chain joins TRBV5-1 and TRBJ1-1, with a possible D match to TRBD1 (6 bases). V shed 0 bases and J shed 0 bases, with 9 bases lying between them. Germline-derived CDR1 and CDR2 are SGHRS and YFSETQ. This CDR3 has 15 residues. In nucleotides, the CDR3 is TGCGCCAGCAGCTTGGTGGGGACAATGAACACTGAAGCTTTCTTT. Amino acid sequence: CASSLVGTMNTEAFF.

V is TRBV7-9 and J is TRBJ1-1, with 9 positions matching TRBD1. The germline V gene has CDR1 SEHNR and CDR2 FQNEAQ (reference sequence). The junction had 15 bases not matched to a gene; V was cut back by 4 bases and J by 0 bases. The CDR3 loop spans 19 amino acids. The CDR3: CASSYQGTGLRKVNTEAFF. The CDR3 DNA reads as TGTGCCAGCAGCTACCAGGGGACAGGGCTCCGAAAAGTGAACACTGAAGCTTTCTTT.

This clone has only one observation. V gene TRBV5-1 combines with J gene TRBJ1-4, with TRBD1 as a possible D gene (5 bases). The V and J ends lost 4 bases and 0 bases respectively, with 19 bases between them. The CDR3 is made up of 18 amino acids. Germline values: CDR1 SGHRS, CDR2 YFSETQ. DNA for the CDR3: TGCGCCAGCAGCCGGCTTGGGGCAGGGAGGACAACTAATGAAAAACTGTTTTTT. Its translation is CASSRLGAGRTTNEKLFF.

CDR3 sequence reads: CASSFWDSGYNSPLHF. The CDR3 DNA reads TGTGCCAGTAGTTTCTGGGACTCAGGTTATAATTCACCCCTCCACTTT. The chain uses TRBV19 and TRBJ1-6; perhaps TRBD1 as D (5 bases). The CDR3 spans 16 residues. Looked up from germline, CDR1 is LNHDA and CDR2 is SQIVND (reference sequence). V shed 5 bases and J shed 4 bases, with 15 bases lying between them.